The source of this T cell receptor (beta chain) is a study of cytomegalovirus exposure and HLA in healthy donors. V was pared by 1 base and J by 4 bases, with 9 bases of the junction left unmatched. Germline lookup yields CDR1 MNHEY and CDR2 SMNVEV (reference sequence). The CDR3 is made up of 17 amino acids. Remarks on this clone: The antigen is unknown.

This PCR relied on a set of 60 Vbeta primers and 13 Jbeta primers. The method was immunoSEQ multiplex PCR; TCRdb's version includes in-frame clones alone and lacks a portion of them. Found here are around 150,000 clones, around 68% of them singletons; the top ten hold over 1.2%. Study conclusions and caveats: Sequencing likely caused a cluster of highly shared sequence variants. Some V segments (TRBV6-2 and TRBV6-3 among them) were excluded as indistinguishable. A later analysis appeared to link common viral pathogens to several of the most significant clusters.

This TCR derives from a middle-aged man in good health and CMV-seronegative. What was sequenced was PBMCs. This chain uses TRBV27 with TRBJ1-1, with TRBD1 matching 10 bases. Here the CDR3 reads CASSLWRTGGRSTEAFF. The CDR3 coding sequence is TGTGCCAGCAGTTTATGGCGGACAGGGGGTAGAAGCACTGAAGCTTTCTTT.